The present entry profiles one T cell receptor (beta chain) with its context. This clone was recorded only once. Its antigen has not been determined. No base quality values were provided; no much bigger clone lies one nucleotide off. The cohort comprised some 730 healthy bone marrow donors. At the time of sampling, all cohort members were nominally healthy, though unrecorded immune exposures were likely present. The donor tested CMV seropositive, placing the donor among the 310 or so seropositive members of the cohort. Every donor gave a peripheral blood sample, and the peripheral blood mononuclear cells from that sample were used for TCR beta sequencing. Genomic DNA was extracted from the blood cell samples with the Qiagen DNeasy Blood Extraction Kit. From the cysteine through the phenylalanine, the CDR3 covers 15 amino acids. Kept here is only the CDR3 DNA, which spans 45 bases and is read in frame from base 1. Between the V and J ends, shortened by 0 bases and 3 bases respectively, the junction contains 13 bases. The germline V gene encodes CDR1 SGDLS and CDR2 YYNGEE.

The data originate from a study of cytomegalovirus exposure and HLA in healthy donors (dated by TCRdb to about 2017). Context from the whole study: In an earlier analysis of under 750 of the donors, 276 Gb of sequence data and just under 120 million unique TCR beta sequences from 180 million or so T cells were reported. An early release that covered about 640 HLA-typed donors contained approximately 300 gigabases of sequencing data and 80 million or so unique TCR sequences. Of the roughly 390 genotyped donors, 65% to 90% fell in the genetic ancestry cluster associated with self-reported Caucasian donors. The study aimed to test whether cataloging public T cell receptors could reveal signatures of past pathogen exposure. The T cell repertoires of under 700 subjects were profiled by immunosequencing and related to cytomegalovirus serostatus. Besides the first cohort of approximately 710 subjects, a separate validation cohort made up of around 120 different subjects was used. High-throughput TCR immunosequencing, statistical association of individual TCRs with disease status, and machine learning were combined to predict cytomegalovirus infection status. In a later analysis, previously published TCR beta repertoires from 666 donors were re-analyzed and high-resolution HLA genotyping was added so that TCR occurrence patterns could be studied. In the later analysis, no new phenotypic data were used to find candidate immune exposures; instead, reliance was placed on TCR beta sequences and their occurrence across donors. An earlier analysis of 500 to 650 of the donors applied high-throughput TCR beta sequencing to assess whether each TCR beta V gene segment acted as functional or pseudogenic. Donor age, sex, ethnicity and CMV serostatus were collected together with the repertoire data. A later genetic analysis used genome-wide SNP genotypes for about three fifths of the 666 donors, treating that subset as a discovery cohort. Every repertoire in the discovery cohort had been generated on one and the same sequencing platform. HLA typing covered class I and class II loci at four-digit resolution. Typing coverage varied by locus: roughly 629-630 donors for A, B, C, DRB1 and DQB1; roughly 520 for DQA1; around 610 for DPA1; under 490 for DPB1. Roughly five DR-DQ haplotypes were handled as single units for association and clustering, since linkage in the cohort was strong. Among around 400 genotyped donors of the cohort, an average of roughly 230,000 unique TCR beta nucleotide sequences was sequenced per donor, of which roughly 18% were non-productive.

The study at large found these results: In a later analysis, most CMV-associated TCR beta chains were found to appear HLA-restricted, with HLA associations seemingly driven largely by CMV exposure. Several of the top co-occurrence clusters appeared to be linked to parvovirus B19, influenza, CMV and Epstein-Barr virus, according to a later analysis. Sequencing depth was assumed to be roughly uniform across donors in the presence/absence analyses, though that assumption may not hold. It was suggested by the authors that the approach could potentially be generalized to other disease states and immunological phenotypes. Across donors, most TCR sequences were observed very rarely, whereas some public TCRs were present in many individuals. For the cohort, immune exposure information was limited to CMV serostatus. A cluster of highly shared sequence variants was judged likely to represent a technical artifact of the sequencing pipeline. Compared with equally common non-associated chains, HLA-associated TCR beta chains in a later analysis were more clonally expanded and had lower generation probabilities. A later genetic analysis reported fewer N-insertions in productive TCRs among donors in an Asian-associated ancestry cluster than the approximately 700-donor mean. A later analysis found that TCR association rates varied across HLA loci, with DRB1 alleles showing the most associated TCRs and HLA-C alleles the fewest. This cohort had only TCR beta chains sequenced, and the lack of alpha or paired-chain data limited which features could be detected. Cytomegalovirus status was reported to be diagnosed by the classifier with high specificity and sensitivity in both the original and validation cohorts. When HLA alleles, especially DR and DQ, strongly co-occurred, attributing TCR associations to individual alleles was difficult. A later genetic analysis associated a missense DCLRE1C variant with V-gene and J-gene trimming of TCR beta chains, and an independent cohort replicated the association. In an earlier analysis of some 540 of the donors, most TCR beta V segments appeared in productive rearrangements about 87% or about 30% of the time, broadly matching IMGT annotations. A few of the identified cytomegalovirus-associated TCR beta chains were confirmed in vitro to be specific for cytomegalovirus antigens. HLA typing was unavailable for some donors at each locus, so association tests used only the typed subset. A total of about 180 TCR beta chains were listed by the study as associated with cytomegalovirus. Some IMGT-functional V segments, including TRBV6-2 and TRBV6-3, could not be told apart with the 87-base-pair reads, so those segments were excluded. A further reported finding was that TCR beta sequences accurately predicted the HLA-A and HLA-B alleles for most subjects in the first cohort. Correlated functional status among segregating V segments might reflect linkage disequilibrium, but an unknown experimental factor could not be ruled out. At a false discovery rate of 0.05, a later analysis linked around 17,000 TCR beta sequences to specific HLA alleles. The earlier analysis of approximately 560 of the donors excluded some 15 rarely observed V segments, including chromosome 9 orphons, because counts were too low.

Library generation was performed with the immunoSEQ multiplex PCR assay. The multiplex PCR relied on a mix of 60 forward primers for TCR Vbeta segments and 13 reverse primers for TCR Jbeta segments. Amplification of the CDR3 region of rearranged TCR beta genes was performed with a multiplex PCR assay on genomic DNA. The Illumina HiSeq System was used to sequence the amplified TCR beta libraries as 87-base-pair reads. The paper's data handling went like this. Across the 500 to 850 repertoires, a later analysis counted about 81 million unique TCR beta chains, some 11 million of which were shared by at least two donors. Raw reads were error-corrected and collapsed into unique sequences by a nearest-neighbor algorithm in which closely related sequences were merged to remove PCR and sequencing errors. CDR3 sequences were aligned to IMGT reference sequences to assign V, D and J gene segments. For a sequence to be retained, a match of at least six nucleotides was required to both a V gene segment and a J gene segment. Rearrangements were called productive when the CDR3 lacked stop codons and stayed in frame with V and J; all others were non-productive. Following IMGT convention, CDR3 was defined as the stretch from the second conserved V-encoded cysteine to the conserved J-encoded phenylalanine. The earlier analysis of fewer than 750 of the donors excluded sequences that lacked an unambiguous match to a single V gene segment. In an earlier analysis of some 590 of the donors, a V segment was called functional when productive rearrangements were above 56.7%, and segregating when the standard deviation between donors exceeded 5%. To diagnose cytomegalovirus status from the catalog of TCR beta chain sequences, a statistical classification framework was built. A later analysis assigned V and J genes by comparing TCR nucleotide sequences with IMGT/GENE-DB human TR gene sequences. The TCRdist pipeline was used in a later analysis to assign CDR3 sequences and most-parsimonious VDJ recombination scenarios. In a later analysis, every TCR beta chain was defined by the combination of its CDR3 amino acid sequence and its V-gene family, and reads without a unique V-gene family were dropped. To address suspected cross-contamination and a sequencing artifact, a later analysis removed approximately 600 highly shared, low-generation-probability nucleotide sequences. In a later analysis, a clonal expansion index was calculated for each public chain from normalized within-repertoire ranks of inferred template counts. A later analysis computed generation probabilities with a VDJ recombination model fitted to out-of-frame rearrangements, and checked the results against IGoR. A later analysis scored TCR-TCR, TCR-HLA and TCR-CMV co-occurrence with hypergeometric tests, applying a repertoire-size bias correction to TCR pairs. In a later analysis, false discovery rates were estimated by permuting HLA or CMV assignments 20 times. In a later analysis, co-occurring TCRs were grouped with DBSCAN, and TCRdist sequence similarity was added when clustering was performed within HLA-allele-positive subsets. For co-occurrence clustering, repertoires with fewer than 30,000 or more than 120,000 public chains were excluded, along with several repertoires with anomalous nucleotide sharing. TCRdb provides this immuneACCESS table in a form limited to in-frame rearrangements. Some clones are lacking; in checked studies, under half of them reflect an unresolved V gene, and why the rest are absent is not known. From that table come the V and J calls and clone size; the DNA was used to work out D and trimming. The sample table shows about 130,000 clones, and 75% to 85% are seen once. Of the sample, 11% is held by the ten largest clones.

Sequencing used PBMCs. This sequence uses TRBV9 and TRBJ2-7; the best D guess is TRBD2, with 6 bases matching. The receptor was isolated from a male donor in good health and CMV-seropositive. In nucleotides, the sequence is TGTGCCAGCAGCGTAGGGGCGGGAAGGCTCTACGAGCAGTACTTC. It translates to CASSVGAGRLYEQYF.